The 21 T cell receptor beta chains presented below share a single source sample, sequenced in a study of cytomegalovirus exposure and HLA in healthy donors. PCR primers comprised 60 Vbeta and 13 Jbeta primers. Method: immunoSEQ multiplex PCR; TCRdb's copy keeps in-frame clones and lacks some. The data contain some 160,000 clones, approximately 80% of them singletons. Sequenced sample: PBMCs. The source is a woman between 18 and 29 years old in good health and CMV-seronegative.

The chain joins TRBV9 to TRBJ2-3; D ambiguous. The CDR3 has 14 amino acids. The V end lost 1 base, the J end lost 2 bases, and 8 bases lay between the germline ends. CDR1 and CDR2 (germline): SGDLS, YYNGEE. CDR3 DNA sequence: TGTGCCAGCAGCGTAAATGGGCCCACAGATACGCAGTATTTT. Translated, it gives CASSVNGPTDTQYF.

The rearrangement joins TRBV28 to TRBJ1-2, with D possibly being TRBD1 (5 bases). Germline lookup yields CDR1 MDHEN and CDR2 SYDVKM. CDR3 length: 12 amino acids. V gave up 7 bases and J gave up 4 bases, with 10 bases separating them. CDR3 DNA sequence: TGTGCCAGCACGGGGGTGGGCTATGGCTACACCTTC. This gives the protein CASTGVGYGYTF.

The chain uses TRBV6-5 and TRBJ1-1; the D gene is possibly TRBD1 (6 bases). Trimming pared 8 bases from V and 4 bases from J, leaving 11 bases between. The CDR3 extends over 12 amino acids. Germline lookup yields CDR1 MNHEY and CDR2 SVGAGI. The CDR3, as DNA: TGTGCCAGCTCGCAGGGGATCACTGAAGCTTTCTTT. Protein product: CASSQGITEAFF.

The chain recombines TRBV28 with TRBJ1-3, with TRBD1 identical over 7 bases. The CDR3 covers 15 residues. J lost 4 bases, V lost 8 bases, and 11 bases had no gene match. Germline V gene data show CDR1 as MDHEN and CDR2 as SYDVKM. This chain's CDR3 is CASAGVWTGGNTIYF. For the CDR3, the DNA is TGTGCCAGCGCCGGGGTTTGGACAGGAGGAAACACCATATATTTT.

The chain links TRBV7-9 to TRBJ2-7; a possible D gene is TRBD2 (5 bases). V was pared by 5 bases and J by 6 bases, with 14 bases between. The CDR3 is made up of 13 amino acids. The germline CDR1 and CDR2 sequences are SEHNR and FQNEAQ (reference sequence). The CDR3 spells CASSPHGSPEQYF. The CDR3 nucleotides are TGTGCCAGCAGCCCCCATGGGAGCCCCGAGCAGTACTTC.

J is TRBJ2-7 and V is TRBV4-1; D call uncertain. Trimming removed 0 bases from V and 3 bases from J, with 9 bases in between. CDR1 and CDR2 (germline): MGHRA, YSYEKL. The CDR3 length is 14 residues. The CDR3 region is CASSQDTASYEQYF. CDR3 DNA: TGCGCCAGCAGCCAAGATACGGCTAGCTACGAGCAGTACTTC.

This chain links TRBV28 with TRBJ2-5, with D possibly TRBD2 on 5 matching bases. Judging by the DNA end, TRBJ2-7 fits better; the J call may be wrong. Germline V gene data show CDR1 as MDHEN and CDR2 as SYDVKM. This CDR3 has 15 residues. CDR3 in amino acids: CASSRALAPLYEQYF. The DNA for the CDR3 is TGTGCCAGCAGCCGCGCTCTAGCCCCCCTCTACGAGCAGTACTTC.

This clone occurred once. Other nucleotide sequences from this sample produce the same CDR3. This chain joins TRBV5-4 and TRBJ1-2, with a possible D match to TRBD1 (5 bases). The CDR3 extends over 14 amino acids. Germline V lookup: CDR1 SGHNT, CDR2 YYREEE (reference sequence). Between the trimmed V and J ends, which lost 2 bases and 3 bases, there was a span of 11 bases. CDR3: CASSLGQGDYGYTF. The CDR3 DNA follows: TGTGCCAGCAGCTTAGGGCAGGGCGACTATGGCTACACCTTC.

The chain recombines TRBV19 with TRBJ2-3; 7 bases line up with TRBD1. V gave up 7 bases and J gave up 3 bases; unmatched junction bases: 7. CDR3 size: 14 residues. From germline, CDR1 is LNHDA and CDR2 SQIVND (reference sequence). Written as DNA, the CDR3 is TGTGCCAGTACCAATTACAGGGGAACAGATACGCAGTATTTT. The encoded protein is CASTNYRGTDTQYF. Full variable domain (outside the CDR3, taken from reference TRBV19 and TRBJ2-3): DGGITQSPKYLFRKEGQNVTLSCEQNLNHDAMYWYRQDPGQGLRLIYYSQIVNDFQKGDIAEGYSVSREKKESFPLTVTSAQKNPTAFYLCASTNYRGTDTQYFGPGTRLTVL.

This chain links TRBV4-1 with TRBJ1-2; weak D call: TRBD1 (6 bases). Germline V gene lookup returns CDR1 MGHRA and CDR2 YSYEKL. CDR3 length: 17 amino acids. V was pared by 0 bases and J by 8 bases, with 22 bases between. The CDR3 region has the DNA TGCGCCAGCAGCCAAGATCATGCAACAGGGTCAACGGAAGGCTACACCTTC. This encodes CASSQDHATGSTEGYTF.

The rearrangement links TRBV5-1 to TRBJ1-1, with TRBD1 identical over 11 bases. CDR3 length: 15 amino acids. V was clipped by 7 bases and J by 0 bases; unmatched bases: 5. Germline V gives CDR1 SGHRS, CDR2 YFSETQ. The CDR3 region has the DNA TGCGCCAGCGGACAGGGGGCTGAGATGAACACTGAAGCTTTCTTT. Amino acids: CASGQGAEMNTEAFF.

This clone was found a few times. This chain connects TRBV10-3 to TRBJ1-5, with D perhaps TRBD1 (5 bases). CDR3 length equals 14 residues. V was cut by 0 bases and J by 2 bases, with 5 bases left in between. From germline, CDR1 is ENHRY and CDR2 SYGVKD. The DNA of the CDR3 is TGTGCCATCAGTGAGTCAGGGGGCAATCAGCCCCAGCATTTT. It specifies CAISESGGNQPQHF.

CDR3 DNA: TGTGCCATCAGTGTACGGGCGCAGGGGGACGAGCAGTACTTC. It codes for CAISVRAQGDEQYF. V and J are TRBV10-3 and TRBJ2-7; 7 bases fit TRBD1. Germline CDR1 and CDR2: ENHRY and SYGVKD. The CDR3 is 14 residues long. With V trimmed by 4 bases and J by 5 bases, 8 bases remained unmatched.

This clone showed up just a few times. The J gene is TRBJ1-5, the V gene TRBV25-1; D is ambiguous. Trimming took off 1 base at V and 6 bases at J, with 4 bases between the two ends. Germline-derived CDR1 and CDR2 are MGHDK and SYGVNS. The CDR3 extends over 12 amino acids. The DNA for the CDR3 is TGTGCCAGCAGTGAATCCGGTCAGCCCCAGCATTTT. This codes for CASSESGQPQHF.

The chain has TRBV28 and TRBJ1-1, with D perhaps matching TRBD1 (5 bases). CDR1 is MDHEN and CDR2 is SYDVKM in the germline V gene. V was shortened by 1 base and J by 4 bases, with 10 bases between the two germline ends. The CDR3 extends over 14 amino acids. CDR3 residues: CASSLLPGGTEAFF. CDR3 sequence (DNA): TGTGCCAGCAGTTTATTACCGGGGGGCACTGAAGCTTTCTTT.

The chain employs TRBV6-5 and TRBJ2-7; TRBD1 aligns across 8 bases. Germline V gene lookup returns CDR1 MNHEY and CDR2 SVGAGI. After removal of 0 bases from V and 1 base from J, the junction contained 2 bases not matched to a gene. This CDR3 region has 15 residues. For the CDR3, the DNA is TGTGCCAGCAGTTACTCCGGGACAGGATCCTACGAGCAGTACTTC. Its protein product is CASSYSGTGSYEQYF.

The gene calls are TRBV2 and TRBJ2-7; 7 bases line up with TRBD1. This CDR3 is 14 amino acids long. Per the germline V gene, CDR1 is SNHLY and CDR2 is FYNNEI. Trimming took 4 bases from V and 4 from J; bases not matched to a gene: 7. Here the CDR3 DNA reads TGTGCCAGCAGTGGGGACAGCGACCTGTACGAGCAGTACTTC. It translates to CASSGDSDLYEQYF.

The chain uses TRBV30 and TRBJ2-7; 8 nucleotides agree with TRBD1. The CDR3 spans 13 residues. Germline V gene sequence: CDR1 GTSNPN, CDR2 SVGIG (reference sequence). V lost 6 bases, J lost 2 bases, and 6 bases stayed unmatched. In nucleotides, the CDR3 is TGTGCCTGCCGTCCGGGACAGGCCTACGAGCAGTACTTC. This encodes CACRPGQAYEQYF.

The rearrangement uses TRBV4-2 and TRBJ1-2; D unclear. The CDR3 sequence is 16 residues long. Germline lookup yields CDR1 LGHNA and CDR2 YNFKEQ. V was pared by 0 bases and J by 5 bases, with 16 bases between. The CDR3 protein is CASSQDNSPSQYGYTF. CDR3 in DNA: TGTGCCAGCAGCCAAGATAACAGCCCTAGCCAATATGGCTACACCTTC.

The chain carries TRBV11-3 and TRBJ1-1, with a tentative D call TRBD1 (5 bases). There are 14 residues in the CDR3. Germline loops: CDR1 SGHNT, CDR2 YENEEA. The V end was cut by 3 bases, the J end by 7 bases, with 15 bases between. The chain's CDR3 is CASSFVRDPREAFF. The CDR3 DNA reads TGTGCCAGCAGCTTCGTGCGGGACCCCCGTGAAGCTTTCTTT.

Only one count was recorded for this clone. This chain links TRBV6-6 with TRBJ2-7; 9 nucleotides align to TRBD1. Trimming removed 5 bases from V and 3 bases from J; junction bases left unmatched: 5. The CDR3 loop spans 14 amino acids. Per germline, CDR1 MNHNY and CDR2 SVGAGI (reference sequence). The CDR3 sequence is CASSPGTGHYEQYF. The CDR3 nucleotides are TGTGCCAGCAGTCCTGGGACAGGGCACTACGAGCAGTACTTC.